The 18 T cell receptor beta chains listed next were all sequenced from one sample in a study of OX40 agonist ivuxolimab in advanced cancers. Only in-frame clones appear in the TCRdb table, and some are missing; sequencing was by immunoSEQ multiplex PCR. The sample shows just over 20,000 clones, roughly 89% of them seen only once. The input for sequencing was CD4+ or CD8+ T cells sorted from blood, taken in a trial of the OX40 agonist ivuxolimab. All receptors come from an adult with an advanced solid tumor such as melanoma, head and neck, liver or kidney cancer.

This clone showed up just once. This sequence joins TRBV19 and TRBJ1-2, with TRBD1 matching over 8 bases. The V gene's germline CDR1 is LNHDA and CDR2 SQIVND (reference sequence). Trimming at V came to 7 bases and at J to 0 bases, leaving 13 bases not matched to a gene. This CDR3 spans 17 amino acids. In DNA form, the CDR3 reads TGTGCCAGTACCCCATCCGGGACAGGAACAGCTAACTATGGCTACACCTTC. Amino acids: CASTPSGTGTANYGYTF.

The chain joins TRBV27 to TRBJ2-7; possibly TRBD1 for D (6 bases). Germline lookup yields CDR1 MNHEY and CDR2 SMNVEV (reference sequence). The V gene lost 5 bases and the J gene lost 3 bases, with 17 bases spanning the gap. This CDR3 is built from 15 residues. CDR3 nucleotides: TGTGCCAGCAGTCCCTTCCCCACAGGGATCTACGAGCAGTACTTC. Encoded protein: CASSPFPTGIYEQYF.

The genes are TRBV7-3 and TRBJ1-1; D is unclear. With 5 bases removed from V and 5 bases from J, the gap between germline ends came to 9 bases. CDR1 SGHTA and CDR2 FQGTGA come from the germline V gene. This CDR3 contains 12 residues. The CDR3 coding sequence is TGTGCCAGCAGCCCCCTCGAAACTGAAGCTTTCTTT. Translated: CASSPLETEAFF.

V gene TRBV6-5 combines with J gene TRBJ2-2; 14 nucleotides match TRBD2. Germline V gene data show CDR1 as MNHEY and CDR2 as SVGAGI. This CDR3 has 14 residues. Trimming cost V 10 bases and J 4 bases; bases outside gene matches: 2. In nucleotides, the CDR3 is TGTGCCACCGGACTAGCGGGGGGCACCGGGGAGCTGTTTTTT. Encoded protein: CATGLAGGTGELFF.

The chain recombines TRBV4-3 with TRBJ2-7, with D possibly matching TRBD1 (6 bases). CDR3 length: 15 amino acids. Trimming shortened V by 1 base and J by 3 bases, and 13 bases separated the two germline ends. The V gene's germline CDR1 is LGHNA and CDR2 YSLEER. The CDR3 region is CASSQGLTGNYEQYF. The CDR3 DNA follows: TGCGCCAGCAGCCAAGGTTTGACAGGTAACTACGAGCAGTACTTC.

V is TRBV15 and J is TRBJ1-1; D gene unclear. Germline V CDR1 and CDR2: LNHNV, YYDKDF (reference sequence). This CDR3 comprises 15 residues. V was shortened by 0 bases and J by 1 base, with 9 bases between the two germline ends. As DNA, the CDR3 is TGTGCCACCAGCAGAGATCTGGGTGGGAACACTGAAGCTTTCTTT. Its translation: CATSRDLGGNTEAFF.

This clone has more than one count but fewer than ten. The chain employs TRBV5-4 and TRBJ2-5; TRBD1 aligns across 12 bases. The trim removed 4 bases at V and 5 bases at J, leaving 9 bases unmatched. CDR3 size: 16 residues. CDR1 is SGHNT and CDR2 is YYREEE in the germline V gene (reference sequence). CDR3 sequence reads: CASSLGQGAILETQYF. In nucleotides, the CDR3 is TGTGCCAGCAGCCTGGGACAGGGGGCTATATTGGAGACCCAGTACTTC.

The chain links TRBV11-2 to TRBJ2-1; 8 bases line up with TRBD1. V gave up 2 bases and J gave up 10 bases; unmatched junction bases: 10. The CDR3 is 15 amino acids. In germline, CDR1 is SGHAT, CDR2 FQNNGV. This CDR3 reads CASSLSPGGGWEQFF. The CDR3 DNA follows: TGTGCCAGCAGCTTATCGCCAGGGGGCGGTTGGGAGCAGTTCTTC. The entire variable domain, with the rest obtained from reference TRBV11-2 and TRBJ2-1, is as follows: EAGVAQSPRYKIIEKRQSVAFWCNPISGHATLYWYQQILGQGPKLLIQFQNNGVVDDSQLPKDRFSAERLKGVDSTLKIQPAKLEDSAVYLCASSLSPGGGWEQFFGPGTRLTVL.

This rearrangement joins TRBV19 to TRBJ2-7; D uncertain. This CDR3 spans 15 amino acids. V was shortened by 2 bases and J by 2 bases, with 13 bases between the two germline ends. The V gene's germline CDR1 is LNHDA and CDR2 SQIVND (reference sequence). As DNA, the CDR3 is TGTGCCAGTAGTATATCTAGGTCCCCGACCTACGAGCAGTACTTC. Translated, it gives CASSISRSPTYEQYF.

The DNA of the CDR3 is TGTGCCAGCAGCCTAGGGGAGGCGGATTCCTTACGCTACACCTTC. Its protein product is CASSLGEADSLRYTF. The V and J genes are TRBV4-2 and TRBJ1-2; maybe TRBD1 (5 bases). The germline V gene has CDR1 LGHNA and CDR2 YNFKEQ. Between the trimmed V and J ends, which lost 4 bases and 9 bases, there was a span of 21 bases. CDR3 length: 15 residues.

This clone showed up just once. The genes are TRBV4-1 and TRBJ2-1, with 8 positions matching TRBD2. The CDR3 has 17 amino acids. V lost 0 bases and J lost 3; bases outside the gene matches: 7. Germline CDR1 and CDR2: MGHRA and YSYEKL. The CDR3 DNA reads as TGCGCCAGCAGCCAAGAGATACGGGGGGGGAACTACAATGAGCAGTTCTTC. Translation: CASSQEIRGGNYNEQFF.

The chain has TRBV9 and TRBJ1-2; D gene unclear. The germline gives CDR1 SGDLS, CDR2 YYNGEE. The CDR3 extends over 15 amino acids. Trimming took 0 bases from V and 3 from J, leaving 12 bases between them. The CDR3 DNA is TGTGCCAGCAGCGTAGCGGGATTTCCCGACTATGGCTACACCTTC. Its protein product is CASSVAGFPDYGYTF.

This clone was seen only once. The chain is built from TRBV28 and TRBJ2-2; TRBD1 matches at 8 bases. CDR3 length: 15 residues. Germline trimming cut 6 bases from V and 0 bases from J; bases unmatched to any gene: 3. Germline CDR1 is MDHEN and CDR2 is SYDVKM. The CDR3 here is CASSQDRANTGELFF. The CDR3 coding sequence is TGTGCCAGCAGCCAGGACAGGGCGAACACCGGGGAGCTGTTTTTT.

The chain carries TRBV7-9 and TRBJ2-7; 7 bases are a match to TRBD1. With 5 bases clipped from V and 0 bases from J, the junction kept 10 bases outside the gene matches. The CDR3 sequence is 16 residues long. CDR1 and CDR2 (germline): SEHNR, FQNEAQ (reference sequence). CDR3 in amino acids: CASSPPTGPFSYEQYF. CDR3 DNA sequence: TGTGCCAGCAGCCCACCGACAGGGCCCTTCTCCTACGAGCAGTACTTC. Supplemented by reference TRBV7-9 and TRBJ2-7, the full variable domain reads DTGVSQNPRHKITKRGQNVTFRCDPISEHNRLYWYRQTLGQGPEFLTYFQNEAQLEKSRLLSDRFSAERPKGSFSTLEIQRTEQGDSAMYLCASSPPTGPFSYEQYFGPGTRLTVT.

The chain joins TRBV5-1 to TRBJ2-1; D unclear. The ends were cut back, 3 bases at V and 6 bases at J, with 19 bases in the middle. The CDR3 is 16 residues long. CDR1 is SGHRS, CDR2 YFSETQ, per germline. CDR3 region: CASSSIQASYTNEQFF. CDR3 coding DNA: TGCGCCAGCAGCTCAATACAAGCCTCCTATACCAATGAGCAGTTCTTC. Combining the CDR3 with reference TRBV5-1 and TRBJ2-1 gives the whole variable domain KAGVTQTPRYLIKTRGQQVTLSCSPISGHRSVSWYQQTPGQGLQFLFEYFSETQRNKGNFPGRFSGRQFSNSRSEMNVSTLELGDSALYLCASSSIQASYTNEQFFGPGTRLTVL.

J is TRBJ2-7 and V is TRBV7-9, with D unclear. Germline loops: CDR1 SEHNR, CDR2 FQNEAQ (reference sequence). CDR3 size: 14 residues. The V and J ends lost 2 bases and 0 bases respectively, with 8 bases between them. CDR3 sequence: CASSLNSDSYEQYF. In nucleotides, the CDR3 is TGTGCCAGCAGCTTAAATTCAGACTCCTACGAGCAGTACTTC.

The rearrangement uses TRBV11-2 and TRBJ2-1; D gene unclear. Looked up from germline, CDR1 is SGHAT and CDR2 is FQNNGV. The ends were cut back, 2 bases at V and 7 bases at J, with 6 bases in the middle. The CDR3 has 12 amino acids. CDR3 loop: CASSLPGNEQFF. CDR3 nucleotides: TGTGCCAGCAGCTTACCCGGTAATGAGCAGTTCTTC.

The CDR3 DNA is TGTGCCAGCAGCTTCGTCGGGGTGTACCAAGAGACCCAGTACTTC. The encoded protein is CASSFVGVYQETQYF. The chain is built from TRBV11-2 and TRBJ2-5; perhaps TRBD2 as D (5 bases). The germline V gene has CDR1 SGHAT and CDR2 FQNNGV. Trimming took off 3 bases at V and 0 bases at J, with 11 bases between the two ends. This CDR3 comprises 15 residues.